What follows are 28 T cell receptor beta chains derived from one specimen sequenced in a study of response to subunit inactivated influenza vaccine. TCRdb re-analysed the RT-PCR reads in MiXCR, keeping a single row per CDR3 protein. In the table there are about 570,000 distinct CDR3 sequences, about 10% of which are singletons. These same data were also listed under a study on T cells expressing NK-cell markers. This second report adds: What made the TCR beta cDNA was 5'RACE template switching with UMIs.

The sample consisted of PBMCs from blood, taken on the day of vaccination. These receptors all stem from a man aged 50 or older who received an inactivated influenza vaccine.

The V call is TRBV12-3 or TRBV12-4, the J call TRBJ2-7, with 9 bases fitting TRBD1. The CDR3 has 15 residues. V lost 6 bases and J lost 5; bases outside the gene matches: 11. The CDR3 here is CASSRRDRVLHEQYF. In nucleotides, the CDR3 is TGTGCCAGCAGCCGCCGGGACAGGGTTCTGCACGAGCAGTACTTC.

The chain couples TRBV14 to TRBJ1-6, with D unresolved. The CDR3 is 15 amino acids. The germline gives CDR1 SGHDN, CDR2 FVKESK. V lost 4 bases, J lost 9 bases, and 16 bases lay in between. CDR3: CASSLANLAGSPLHF. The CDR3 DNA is TGTGCCAGCAGCCTGGCGAACTTGGCTGGTTCACCCCTCCACTTT.

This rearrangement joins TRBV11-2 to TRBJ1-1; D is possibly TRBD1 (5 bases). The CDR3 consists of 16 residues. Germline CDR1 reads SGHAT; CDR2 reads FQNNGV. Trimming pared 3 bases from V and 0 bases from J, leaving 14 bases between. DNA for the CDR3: TGTGCCAGCAGCTTTCGGGACTCCCGTCTGAACACTGAAGCTTTCTTT. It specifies CASSFRDSRLNTEAFF. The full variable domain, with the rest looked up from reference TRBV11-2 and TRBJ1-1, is EAGVAQSPRYKIIEKRQSVAFWCNPISGHATLYWYQQILGQGPKLLIQFQNNGVVDDSQLPKDRFSAERLKGVDSTLKIQPAKLEDSAVYLCASSFRDSRLNTEAFFGQGTRLTVV.

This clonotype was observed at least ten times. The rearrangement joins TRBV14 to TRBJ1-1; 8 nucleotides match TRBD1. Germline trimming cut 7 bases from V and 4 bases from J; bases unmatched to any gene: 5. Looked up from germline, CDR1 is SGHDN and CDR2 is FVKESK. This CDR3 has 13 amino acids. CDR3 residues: CASTLGQATEAFF. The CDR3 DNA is TGTGCCAGCACCTTGGGACAGGCCACTGAAGCTTTCTTT. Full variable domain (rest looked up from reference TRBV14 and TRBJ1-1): EAGVTQFPSHSVIEKGQTVTLRCDPISGHDNLYWYRRVMGKEIKFLLHFVKESKQDESGMPNNRFLAERTGGTYSTLKVQPAELEDSGVYFCASTLGQATEAFFGQGTRLTVV.

CDR3 in DNA: TGTGCCAGCAGTTTATGGTCGGGAGCGGGGAATGAGCAGTTCTTC. Amino acids: CASSLWSGAGNEQFF. J is TRBJ2-1 and V is TRBV28, with 7 positions matching TRBD2. The CDR3 is 15 residues long. Germline assignment: CDR1 MDHEN and CDR2 SYDVKM. The J segment lost 7 bases and the V segment lost 0 bases, leaving 6 bases of the junction unmatched.

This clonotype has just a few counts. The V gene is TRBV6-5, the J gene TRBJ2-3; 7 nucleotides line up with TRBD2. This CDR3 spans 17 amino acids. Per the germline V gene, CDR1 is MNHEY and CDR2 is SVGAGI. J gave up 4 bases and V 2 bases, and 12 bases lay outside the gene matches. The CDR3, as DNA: TGTGCCAGCAGTTACAAGGGGCTAGCGGAAGTCCCAGATACGCAGTATTTT. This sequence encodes CASSYKGLAEVPDTQYF.

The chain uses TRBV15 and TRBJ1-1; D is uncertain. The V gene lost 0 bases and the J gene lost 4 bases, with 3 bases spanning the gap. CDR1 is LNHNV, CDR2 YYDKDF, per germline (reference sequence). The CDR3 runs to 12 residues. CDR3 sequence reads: CATSRDTTEAFF. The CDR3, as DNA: TGTGCCACCAGCAGAGATACCACTGAAGCTTTCTTT.

In nucleotides, the CDR3 is TGCGCCAGCAGCTTGTCGGGGACTACCGGATTGGGTTCAGATACGCAGTATTTT. Protein: CASSLSGTTGLGSDTQYF. The V call is TRBV5-1, the J call TRBJ2-3; 7 bases are shared with TRBD2. J lost 4 bases, V lost 1 base, and 15 bases had no gene match. From germline, CDR1 is SGHRS and CDR2 YFSETQ. There are 18 residues in the CDR3. The variable domain in full, completed from reference TRBV5-1 and TRBJ2-3, reads KAGVTQTPRYLIKTRGQQVTLSCSPISGHRSVSWYQQTPGQGLQFLFEYFSETQRNKGNFPGRFSGRQFSNSRSEMNVSTLELGDSALYLCASSLSGTTGLGSDTQYFGPGTRLTVL.

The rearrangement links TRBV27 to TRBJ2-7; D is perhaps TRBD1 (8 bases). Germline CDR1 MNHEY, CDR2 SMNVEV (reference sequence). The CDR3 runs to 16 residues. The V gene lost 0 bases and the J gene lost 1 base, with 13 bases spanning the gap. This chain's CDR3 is CASSLSKQGGSYEQYF. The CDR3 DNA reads TGTGCCAGCAGTTTATCTAAACAGGGGGGGTCCTACGAGCAGTACTTC.

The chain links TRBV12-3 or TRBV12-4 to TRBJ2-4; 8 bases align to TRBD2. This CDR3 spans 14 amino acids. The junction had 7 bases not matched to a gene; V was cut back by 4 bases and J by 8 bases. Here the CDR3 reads CASSSGLASDIQYF. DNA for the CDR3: TGTGCCAGCAGTTCCGGACTAGCTTCGGACATTCAGTACTTC.

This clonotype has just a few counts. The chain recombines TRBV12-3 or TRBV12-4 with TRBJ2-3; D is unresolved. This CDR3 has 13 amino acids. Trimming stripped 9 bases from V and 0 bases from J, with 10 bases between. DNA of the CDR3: TGTGCCAGTGCAAAAAGTAGCACAGATACGCAGTATTTT. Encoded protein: CASAKSSTDTQYF.

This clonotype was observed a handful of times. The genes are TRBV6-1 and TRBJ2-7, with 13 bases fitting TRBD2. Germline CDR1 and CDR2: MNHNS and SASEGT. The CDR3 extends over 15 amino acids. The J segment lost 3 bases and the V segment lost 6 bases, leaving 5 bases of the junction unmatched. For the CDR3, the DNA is TGTGCCAGCAGAACAGGACTAGCGGGAGTCTACGAGCAGTACTTC. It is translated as CASRTGLAGVYEQYF.

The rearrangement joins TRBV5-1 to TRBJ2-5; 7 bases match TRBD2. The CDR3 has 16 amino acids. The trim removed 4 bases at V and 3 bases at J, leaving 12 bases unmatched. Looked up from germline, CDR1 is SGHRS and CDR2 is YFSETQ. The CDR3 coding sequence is TGCGCCAGCAGCCCGGAGGCGGGGGAAGCAAAAGAGACCCAGTACTTC. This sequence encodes CASSPEAGEAKETQYF.

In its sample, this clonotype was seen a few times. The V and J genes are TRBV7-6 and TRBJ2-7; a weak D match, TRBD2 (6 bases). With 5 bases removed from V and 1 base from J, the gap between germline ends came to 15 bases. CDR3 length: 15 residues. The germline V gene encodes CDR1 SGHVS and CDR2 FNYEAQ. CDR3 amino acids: CASSLGVAASYEQYF. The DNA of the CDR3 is TGTGCCAGCAGCCTCGGGGTAGCGGCTTCCTACGAGCAGTACTTC. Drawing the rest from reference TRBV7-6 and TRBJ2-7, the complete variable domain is GAGVSQSPRYKVTKRGQDVALRCDPISGHVSLYWYRQALGQGPEFLTYFNYEAQQDKSGLPNDRFSAERPEGSISTLTIQRTEQRDSAMYRCASSLGVAASYEQYFGPGTRLTVT.

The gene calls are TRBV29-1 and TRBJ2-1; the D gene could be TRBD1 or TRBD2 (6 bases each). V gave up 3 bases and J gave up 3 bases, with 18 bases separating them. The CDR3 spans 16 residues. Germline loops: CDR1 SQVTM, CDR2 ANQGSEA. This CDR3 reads CSVEEIGGGFYNEQFF. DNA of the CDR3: TGCAGCGTTGAGGAAATCGGAGGGGGTTTCTACAATGAGCAGTTCTTC.

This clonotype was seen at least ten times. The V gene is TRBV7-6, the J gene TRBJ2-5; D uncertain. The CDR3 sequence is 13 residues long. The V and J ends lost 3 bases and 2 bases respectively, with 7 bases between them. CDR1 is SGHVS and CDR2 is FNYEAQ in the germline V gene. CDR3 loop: CASSLSRQETQYF. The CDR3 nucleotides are TGTGCCAGCAGCTTGTCCAGACAAGAGACCCAGTACTTC.

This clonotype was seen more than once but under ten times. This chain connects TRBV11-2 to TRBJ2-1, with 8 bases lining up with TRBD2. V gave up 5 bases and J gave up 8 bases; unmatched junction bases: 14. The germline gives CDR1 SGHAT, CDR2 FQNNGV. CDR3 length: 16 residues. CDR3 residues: CASSPGLVVGGDEQFF. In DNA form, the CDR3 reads TGTGCCAGCAGCCCGGGACTAGTTGTAGGCGGGGATGAGCAGTTCTTC. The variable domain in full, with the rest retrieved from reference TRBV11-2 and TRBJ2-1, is EAGVAQSPRYKIIEKRQSVAFWCNPISGHATLYWYQQILGQGPKLLIQFQNNGVVDDSQLPKDRFSAERLKGVDSTLKIQPAKLEDSAVYLCASSPGLVVGGDEQFFGPGTRLTVL.

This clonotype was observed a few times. CDR3 sequence: CSAASYNTGELFF. The CDR3, as DNA: TGCAGTGCAGCTTCCTATAACACCGGGGAGCTGTTTTTT. The chain is built from TRBV20-1 and TRBJ2-2; D is unclear. The CDR3 sequence is 13 residues long. In germline, CDR1 is DFQATT, CDR2 SNEGSKA (reference sequence). Trimming took off 6 bases at V and 2 bases at J, with 10 bases between the two ends.

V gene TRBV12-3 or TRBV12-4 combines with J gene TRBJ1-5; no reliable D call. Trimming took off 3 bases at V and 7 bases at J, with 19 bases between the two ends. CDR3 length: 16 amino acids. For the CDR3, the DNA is TGTGCCAGCAGTTTTTGGGCGGCCCAGCTTAAACAGCCCCAGCATTTT. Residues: CASSFWAAQLKQPQHF.

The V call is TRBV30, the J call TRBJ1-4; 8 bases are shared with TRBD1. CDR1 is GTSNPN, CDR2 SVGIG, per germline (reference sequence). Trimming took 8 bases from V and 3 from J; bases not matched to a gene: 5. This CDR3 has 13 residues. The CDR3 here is CAGQGAANEKLFF. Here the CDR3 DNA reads TGTGCCGGACAGGGCGCTGCTAATGAAAAACTGTTTTTT. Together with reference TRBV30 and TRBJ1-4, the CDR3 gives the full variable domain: SQTIHQWPATLVQPVGSPLSLECTVEGTSNPNLYWYRQAAGRGLQLLFYSVGIGQISSEVPQNLSASRPQDRQFILSSKKLLLSDSGFYLCAGQGAANEKLFFGSGTQLSVL.

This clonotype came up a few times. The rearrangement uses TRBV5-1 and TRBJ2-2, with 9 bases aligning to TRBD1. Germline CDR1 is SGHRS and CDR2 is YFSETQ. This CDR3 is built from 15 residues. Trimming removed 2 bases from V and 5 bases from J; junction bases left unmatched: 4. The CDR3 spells CASSLATGGTGELFF. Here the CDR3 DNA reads TGCGCCAGCAGCTTAGCGACAGGGGGTACCGGGGAGCTGTTTTTT.

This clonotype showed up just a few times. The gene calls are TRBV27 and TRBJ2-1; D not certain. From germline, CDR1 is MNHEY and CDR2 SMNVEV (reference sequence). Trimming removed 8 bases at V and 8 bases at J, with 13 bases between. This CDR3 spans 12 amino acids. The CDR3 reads CASRSLAHEQFF. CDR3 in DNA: TGTGCCAGCCGATCTCTTGCCCATGAGCAGTTCTTC.

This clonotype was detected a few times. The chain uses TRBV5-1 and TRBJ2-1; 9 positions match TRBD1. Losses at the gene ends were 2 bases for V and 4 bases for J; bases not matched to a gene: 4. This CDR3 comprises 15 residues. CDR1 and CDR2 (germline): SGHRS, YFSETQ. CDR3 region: CASSFLDRGYNEQFF. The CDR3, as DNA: TGCGCCAGCAGCTTTTTGGACAGGGGTTACAATGAGCAGTTCTTC.

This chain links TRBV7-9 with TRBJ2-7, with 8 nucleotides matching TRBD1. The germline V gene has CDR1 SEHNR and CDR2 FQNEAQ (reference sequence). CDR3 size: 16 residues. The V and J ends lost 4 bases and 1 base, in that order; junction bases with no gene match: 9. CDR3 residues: CASSSTSDRASYEQYF. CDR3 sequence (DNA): TGTGCCAGCAGCTCTACGTCGGACAGGGCTTCCTACGAGCAGTACTTC.

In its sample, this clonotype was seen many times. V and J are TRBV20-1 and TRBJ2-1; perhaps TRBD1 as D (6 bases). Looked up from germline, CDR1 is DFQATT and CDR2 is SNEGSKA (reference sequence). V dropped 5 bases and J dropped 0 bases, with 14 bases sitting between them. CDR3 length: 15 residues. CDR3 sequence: CSAGTRGGSYNEQFF. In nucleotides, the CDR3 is TGCAGTGCTGGGACCCGAGGGGGCTCCTACAATGAGCAGTTCTTC.

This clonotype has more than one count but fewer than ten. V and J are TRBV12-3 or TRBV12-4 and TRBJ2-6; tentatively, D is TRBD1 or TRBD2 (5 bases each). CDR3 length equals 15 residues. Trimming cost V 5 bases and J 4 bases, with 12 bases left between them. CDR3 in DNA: TGTGCCAGCAGTAAGGGGACCTTGGGGGCCAACGTCCTGACTTTC. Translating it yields CASSKGTLGANVLTF.

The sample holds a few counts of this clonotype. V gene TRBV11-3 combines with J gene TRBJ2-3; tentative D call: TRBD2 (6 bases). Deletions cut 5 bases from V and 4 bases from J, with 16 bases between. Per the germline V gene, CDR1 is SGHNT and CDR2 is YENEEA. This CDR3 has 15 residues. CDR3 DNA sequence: TGTGCCAGCAGCCCCCCGGGTCCGGGGGCAGATACGCAGTATTTT. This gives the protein CASSPPGPGADTQYF.

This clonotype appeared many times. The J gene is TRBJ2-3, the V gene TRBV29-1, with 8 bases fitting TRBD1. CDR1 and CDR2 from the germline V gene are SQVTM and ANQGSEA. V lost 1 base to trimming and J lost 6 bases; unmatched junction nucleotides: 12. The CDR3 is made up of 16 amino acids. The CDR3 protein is CSVEADRETEGDTQYF. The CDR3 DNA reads TGCAGCGTTGAAGCGGACAGGGAGACGGAGGGGGATACGCAGTATTTT.